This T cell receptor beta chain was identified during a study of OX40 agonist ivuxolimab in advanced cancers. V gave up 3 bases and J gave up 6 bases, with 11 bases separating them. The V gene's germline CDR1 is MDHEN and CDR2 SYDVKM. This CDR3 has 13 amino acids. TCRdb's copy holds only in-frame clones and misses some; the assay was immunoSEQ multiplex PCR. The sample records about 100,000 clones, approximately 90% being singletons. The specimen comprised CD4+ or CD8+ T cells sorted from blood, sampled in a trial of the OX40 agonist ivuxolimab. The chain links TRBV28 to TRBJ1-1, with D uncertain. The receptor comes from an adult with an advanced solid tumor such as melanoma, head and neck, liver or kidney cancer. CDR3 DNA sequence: TGTGCCAGCAGTTTGGGAGGGAGCGCTGAAGCTTTCTTT. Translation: CASSLGGSAEAFF.